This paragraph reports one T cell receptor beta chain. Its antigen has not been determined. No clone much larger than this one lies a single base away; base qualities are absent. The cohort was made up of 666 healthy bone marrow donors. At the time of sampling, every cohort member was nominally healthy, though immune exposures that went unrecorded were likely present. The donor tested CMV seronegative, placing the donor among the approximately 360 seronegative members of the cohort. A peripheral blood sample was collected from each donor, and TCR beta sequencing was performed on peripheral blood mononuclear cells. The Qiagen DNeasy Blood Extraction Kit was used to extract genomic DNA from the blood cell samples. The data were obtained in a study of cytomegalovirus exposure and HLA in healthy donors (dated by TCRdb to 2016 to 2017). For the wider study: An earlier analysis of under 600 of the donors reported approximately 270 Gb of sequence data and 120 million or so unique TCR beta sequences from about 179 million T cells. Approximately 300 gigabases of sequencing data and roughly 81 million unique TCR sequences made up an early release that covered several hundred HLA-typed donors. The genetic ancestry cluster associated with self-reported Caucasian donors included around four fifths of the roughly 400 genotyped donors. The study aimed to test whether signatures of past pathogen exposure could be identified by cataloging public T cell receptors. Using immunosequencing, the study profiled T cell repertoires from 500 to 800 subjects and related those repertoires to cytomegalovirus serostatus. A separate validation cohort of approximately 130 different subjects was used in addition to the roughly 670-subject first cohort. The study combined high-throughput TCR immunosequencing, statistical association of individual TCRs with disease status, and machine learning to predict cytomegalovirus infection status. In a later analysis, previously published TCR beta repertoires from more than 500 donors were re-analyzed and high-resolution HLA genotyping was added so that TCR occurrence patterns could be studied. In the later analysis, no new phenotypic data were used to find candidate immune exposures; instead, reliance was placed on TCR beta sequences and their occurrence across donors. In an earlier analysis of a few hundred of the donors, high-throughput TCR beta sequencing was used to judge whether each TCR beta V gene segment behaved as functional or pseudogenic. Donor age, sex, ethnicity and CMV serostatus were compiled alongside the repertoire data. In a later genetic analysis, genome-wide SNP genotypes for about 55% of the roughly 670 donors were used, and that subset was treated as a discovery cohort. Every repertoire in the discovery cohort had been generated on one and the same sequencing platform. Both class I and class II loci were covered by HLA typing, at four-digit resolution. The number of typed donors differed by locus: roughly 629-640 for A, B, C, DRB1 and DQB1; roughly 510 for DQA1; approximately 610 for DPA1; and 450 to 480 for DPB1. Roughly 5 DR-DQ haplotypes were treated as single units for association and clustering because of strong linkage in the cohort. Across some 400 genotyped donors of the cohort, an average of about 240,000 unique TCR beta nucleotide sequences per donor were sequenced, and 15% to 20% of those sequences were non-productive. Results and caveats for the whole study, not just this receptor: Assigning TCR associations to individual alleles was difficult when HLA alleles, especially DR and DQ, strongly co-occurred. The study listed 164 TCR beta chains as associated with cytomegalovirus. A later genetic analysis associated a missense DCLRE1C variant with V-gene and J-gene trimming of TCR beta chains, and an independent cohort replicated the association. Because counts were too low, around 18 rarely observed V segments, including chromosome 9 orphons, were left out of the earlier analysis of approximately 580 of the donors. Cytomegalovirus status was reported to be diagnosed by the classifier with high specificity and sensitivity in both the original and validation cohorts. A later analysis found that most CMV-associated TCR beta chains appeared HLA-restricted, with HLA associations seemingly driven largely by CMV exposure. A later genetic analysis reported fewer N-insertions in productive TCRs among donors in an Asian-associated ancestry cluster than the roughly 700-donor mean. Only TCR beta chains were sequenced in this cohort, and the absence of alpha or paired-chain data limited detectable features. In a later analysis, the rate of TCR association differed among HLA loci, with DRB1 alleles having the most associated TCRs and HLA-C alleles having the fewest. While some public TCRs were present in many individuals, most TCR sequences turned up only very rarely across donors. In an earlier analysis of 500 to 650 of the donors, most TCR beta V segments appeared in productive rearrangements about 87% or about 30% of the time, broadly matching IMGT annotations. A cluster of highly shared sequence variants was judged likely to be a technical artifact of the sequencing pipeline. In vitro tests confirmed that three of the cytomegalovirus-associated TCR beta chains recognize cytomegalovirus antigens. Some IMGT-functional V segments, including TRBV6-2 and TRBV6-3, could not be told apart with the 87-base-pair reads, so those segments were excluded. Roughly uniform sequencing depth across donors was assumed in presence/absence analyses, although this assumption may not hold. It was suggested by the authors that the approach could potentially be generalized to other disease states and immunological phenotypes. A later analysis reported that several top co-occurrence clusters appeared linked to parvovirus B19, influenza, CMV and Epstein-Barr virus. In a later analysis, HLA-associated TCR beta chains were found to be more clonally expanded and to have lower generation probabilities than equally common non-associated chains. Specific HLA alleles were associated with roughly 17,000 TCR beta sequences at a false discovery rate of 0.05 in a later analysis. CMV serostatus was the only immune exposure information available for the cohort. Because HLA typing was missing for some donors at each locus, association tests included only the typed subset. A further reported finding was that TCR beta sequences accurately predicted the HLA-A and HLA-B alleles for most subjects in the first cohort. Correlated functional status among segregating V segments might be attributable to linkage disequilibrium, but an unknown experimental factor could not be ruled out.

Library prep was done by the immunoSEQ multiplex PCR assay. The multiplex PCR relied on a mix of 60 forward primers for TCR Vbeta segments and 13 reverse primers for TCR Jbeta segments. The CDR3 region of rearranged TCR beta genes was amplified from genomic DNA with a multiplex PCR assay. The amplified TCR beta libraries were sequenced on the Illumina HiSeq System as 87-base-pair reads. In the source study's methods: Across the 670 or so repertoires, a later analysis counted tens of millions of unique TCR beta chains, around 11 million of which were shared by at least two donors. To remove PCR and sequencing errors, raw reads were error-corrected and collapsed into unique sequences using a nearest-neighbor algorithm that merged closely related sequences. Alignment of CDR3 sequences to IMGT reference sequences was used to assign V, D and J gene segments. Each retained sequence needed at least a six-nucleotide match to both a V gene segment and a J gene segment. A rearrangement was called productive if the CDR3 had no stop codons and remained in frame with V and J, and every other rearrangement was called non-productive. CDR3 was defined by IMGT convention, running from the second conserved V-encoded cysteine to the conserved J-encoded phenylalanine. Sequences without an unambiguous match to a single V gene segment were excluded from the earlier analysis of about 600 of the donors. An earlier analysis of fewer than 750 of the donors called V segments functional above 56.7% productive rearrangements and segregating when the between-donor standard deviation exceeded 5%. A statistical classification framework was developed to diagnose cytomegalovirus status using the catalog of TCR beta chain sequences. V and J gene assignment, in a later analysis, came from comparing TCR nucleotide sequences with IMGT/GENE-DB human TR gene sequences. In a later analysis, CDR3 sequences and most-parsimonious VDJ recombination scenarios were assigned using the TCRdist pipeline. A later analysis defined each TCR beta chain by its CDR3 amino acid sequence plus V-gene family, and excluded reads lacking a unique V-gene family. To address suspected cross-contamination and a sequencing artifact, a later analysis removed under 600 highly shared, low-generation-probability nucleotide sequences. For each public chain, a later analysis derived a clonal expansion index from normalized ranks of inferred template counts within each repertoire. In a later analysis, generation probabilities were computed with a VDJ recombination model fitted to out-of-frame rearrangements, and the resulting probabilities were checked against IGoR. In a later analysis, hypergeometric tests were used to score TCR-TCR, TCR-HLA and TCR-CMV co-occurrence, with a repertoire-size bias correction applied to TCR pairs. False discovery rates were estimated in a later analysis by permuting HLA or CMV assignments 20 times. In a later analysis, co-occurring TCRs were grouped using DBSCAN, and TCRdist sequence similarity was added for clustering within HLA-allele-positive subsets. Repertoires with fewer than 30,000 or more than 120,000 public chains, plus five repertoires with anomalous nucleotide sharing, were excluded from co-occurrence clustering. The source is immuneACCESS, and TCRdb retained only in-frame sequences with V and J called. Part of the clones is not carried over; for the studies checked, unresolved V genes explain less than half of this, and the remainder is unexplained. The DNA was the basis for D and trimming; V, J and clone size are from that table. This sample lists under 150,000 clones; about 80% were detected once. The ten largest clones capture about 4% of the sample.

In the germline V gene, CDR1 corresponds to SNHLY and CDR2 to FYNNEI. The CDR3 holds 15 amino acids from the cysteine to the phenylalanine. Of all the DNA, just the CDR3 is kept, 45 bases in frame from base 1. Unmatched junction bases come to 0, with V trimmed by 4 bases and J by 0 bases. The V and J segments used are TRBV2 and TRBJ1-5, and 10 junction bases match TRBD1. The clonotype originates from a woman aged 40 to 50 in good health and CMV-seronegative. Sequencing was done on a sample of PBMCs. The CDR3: CASSGQGASNQPQHF. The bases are TGTGCCAGCAGTGGACAGGGGGCTAGCAATCAGCCCCAGCATTTT.